This T cell receptor (beta chain) was identified during a study of shared clonotypes between healthy human individuals (dated by TCRdb to the early 2020s). About the study as a whole: Three men and two women, aged 18 to 49 years, made up the cohort. Libraries were prepared and TCR repertoires were sequenced by different laboratories using diverse techniques, in order to increase sequencing depth and limit assay-specific biases. To estimate repertoire size and how much clonotype sharing occurs between individuals, the study deeply sequenced the blood TCR repertoires of several healthy adults. Between about 0.9 and 8.9 billion PBMCs per donor were obtained by leukapheresis. Per donor, three plates each were used for CD4 naive and CD4 memory, two for CD8 naive, and one for CD8 memory. On the study overall, not on this receptor specifically: Because the study included only a small number of donors, the genetic and exposure-history diversity represented was limited. Higher generation probabilities were observed for clonotypes shared by all four sorted-subset donors than for non-shared clonotypes. Larger estimated clonotype richness was generally found for naive subsets than for memory subsets. Sampling was restricted to blood, and TCR repertoires in tissues likely differ from the TCR repertoires found in blood. Rarefaction of sorted-subset datasets indicated incomplete sequencing despite the large sequencing depth. Pairwise subsampling led to the expectation that sequencing depth would affect the degree of clonotype sharing among donors. When several donors were compared, the shared fraction of clonotypes was about 5.4% for naive CD4, roughly 3.4% for naive CD8, 2% to 2.5% for memory CD4, and about 0.36% for memory CD8.

Healthy HIV-negative adults with no recently reported acute infections or vaccinations were included as donors. Only Caucasian adults living in Nashville, Tennessee, USA were represented among the donors. Magnetic negative selection was used to enrich CD4+ T cells, after which naive cells were positively selected on CD45RA and the negative fraction became the memory subset. Blood was obtained by leukapheresis, after which PBMCs were separated by Ficoll-Histopaque density gradient centrifugation and cryopreserved in liquid nitrogen vapor phase. Purity and quantity of every magnetically sorted T cell population were checked by analytical flow cytometry. Genomic DNA was isolated from each sorted fraction and quantified by UV absorbance on a Nanodrop 2000c. The germline V gene yields MNHNS for CDR1 and SASEGT for CDR2. V has 10 bases trimmed and J has 0 bases trimmed; junction bases matching no gene number 9. The CDR3 spans 15 residues, from the cysteine through the phenylalanine. CDR3 DNA is the only sequence kept; it has 45 bases, read in frame from the first base.

Turning to this clone: This clone's antigen is unknown. Qualities for individual bases were not recorded, and no much larger clone is one base off.

Using the deep immunoSEQ assay, multiplex PCR amplified TCR CDR3 regions from genomic DNA. Extracted genomic DNA from each cell subset was spread evenly across all wells of several immunoSEQ 96-well plates, with each plate serving as a replicate. For sorted subsets, 150 to 250 ng genomic DNA, equal to tens of thousands of T cell genomes, was loaded into each replicate PCR. Purified libraries were quantified with a Qubit 3.0 fluorometer, sized on a Bioanalyzer 2100, and re-quantified with the KAPA Library Quantification kit. A separate single-read 150-cycle Illumina NextSeq 550 flow cell was used to sequence each immunoSEQ 96-well plate. Per the authors' processing: Because only junctional sequences without quality scores were contained in the immunoSEQ output, filtering matching that applied to full-length reads could not be performed. Sequences were annotated with PyIR, a Python wrapper for IgBLAST v1.9, and V/J genes and CDR3 were assigned using IMGT germline references. Any read was removed if the V/J assignment was weak (E-value above 1e-6), the CDR3 was missing, or the read contained stop codons, out-of-frame junctions, or ambiguous translated residues. V3J clonotypes were defined by identical inferred V gene, J gene, and CDR3 amino acid sequence. The percentage overlap between two repertoires was calculated by dividing the number of shared unique clonotypes by the size of the smaller repertoire. Three approaches were used to assess repertoire richness: RTK rarefaction, the Chao1 estimator, and Recon v2.1 estimates of unobserved clonotypes. OLGA was used to compute generation probabilities for all TCRbeta clonotypes that the gDNA method yielded from several donors. TCRdb re-hosts the immuneACCESS table, in-frame sequences only. Its copies lack some clones; in the studies checked, an unresolved V gene accounts for under half of them, and the cause for the rest is not known. V and J calls and clone size are given by that table; D and trimming were obtained from the DNA. Counted in this sample were roughly 2 million clones; under 97% of them appeared once. The ten biggest clones cover roughly 0.13% of the sample.

The source material was naive CD4+ T cells sorted from blood. In light of the paper, this sample's cell subset or site label describes: CD45RA+ positively selected. The V gene is TRBV6-1 and the J gene is TRBJ1-3; 7 bases in between match TRBD1. The sequence derives from a man aged 18 to 29 in good health. The CDR3 has the sequence CAICRDRLSGNTIYF. The DNA sequence is TGTGCCATTTGCCGGGACAGACTCTCTGGAAACACCATATATTTT.